Listed below are T cell receptor beta chains from one sample, sequenced in a study of shared clonotypes between healthy human individuals. The method was immunoSEQ multiplex PCR; TCRdb's version includes in-frame clones alone and lacks a portion of them. The data show millions of clones, with just over 90% seen just once and under 0.15% held by the top ten. Sequenced sample: naive CD4+ T cells sorted from blood. Receptors were obtained from a man between 18 and 29 years old in good health. Each CDR3 is given with its conserved first and last residue. A D gene is named only where the DNA matches it firmly. The size entry is marked missing in some rows and otherwise reads once, few, many or a size class.

TRBV5-1	NA	TRBD2	TRBJ2-2	TGCGCCAGCAGTGCGGGAGTTGTATCCGGGGAGCTGTTTTTT	CASSAGVVSGELFF
TRBV9	once	NA	TRBJ2-1	TGTGCCAGCAGCGTAGCTGGATGGGACAATGAGCAGTTCTTC	CASSVAGWDNEQFF
TRBV7-2	few	NA	TRBJ2-5	TGTGCCAGCAGCTTAGGGGAGAGGGAGACCCAGTACTTC	CASSLGERETQYF
TRBV4-1	NA	TRBD1	TRBJ1-2	TGCGCCAGCAGCCAAGCCCCGGGACAGTCATTCTATGGCTACACCTTC	CASSQAPGQSFYGYTF
TRBV29-1	NA	TRBD2	TRBJ2-4	TGCAGCGTTGTGGTACTAGCGGGGGGTCCCCGGGGCAAAAACATTCAGTACTTC	CSVVVLAGGPRGKNIQYF
TRBV20-1	NA	NA	TRBJ2-3	TGCAGTGCTGGGCAGGGGAATACGCAGTATTTT	CSAGQGNTQYF
TRBV6-6	NA	NA	TRBJ2-5	TGTGCCAGCACCCGACGGGAGACCCAGTACTTC	CASTRRETQYF
TRBV5-1	NA	NA	TRBJ2-3	TGCGCCAGCAGCTTCACAGGGTCTAGCACAGATACGCAGTATTTT	CASSFTGSSTDTQYF
TRBV7-6	NA	NA	TRBJ2-2	TGTGCCAGCAGCTACGGGGGCAGGGGGAACACCGGGGAGCTGTTTTTT	CASSYGGRGNTGELFF
TRBV28	once	NA	TRBJ2-6	TGTGCCAGCAGTTTATCACCAGGGAATGTCGGGGCCAACGTCCTGACTTTC	CASSLSPGNVGANVLTF
TRBV2	NA	NA	TRBJ2-7	TGTGCCAGCAGTGAAGTAGGAGCCCCCCCCCGCGAGCAGTACTTC	CASSEVGAPPREQYF
TRBV6-1	NA	NA	TRBJ1-1	TGTGCCAGCAGCTCGTTTGGGGCCTCCTGGGAAGCTTTCTTT	CASSSFGASWEAFF
TRBV4-2	NA	TRBD1	TRBJ2-7	TGTGCCAGCAGCTCCATATGGAACAGGGGCGAGACGGATTACGAGCAGTACTTC	CASSSIWNRGETDYEQYF
TRBV6-5	NA	TRBD1	TRBJ1-5	TGTGCCAGCGCCGGGACAGGGGTTGGTCAGCCCCAGCATTTT	CASAGTGVGQPQHF
TRBV27	NA	NA	TRBJ2-2	TGTGCCAGCAGCGGGACACTTTACACCGGGGAGCTGTTTTTT	CASSGTLYTGELFF
TRBV27	once	NA	TRBJ2-3	TGTGCCACAACCGGGACTTTGGGGGGGGCCTTGCAGTATTTT	CATTGTLGGALQYF
TRBV9	NA	TRBD2	TRBJ2-2	TGTGCCAGCAGCGAGGGACTAGCGGGAGGAAAGTACACCGGGGAGCTGTTTTTT	CASSEGLAGGKYTGELFF
TRBV10-3	NA	NA	TRBJ2-5	TGTGCCATCAGGAAAACGAGCTCGGGGCTGGTAGAGACCCAGTACTTC	CAIRKTSSGLVETQYF
TRBV7-9	NA	NA	TRBJ2-1	TGTGCCAGCAGCTTGGGACTGGGGAATGAGCAGTTCTTC	CASSLGLGNEQFF
TRBV30	NA	TRBD2	TRBJ2-1	TGTGCCTGGAGTCTGCCGGGACTAGCGGGGGATAGCTCCTACAATGAGCAGTTCTTC	CAWSLPGLAGDSSYNEQFF
TRBV7-9	NA	NA	TRBJ2-7	TGTGCCAGCAGTTCTCCTCGGATCTACGAGCAGTACTTC	CASSSPRIYEQYF
TRBV18	NA	NA	TRBJ1-1	TGTGCCAGCTCACCACCCCCGGGGGGAAACACTGAAGCTTTCTTT	CASSPPPGGNTEAFF
TRBV19	NA	TRBD1	TRBJ1-1	TGTGCCAGTAGGGGCAGACAGGGGATATACACTGAAGCTTTCTTT	CASRGRQGIYTEAFF
TRBV27	once	NA	TRBJ2-3	TGTGCCAGCAGTTTATCGAGGGGTAAGGGCACAGATACGCAGTATTTT	CASSLSRGKGTDTQYF